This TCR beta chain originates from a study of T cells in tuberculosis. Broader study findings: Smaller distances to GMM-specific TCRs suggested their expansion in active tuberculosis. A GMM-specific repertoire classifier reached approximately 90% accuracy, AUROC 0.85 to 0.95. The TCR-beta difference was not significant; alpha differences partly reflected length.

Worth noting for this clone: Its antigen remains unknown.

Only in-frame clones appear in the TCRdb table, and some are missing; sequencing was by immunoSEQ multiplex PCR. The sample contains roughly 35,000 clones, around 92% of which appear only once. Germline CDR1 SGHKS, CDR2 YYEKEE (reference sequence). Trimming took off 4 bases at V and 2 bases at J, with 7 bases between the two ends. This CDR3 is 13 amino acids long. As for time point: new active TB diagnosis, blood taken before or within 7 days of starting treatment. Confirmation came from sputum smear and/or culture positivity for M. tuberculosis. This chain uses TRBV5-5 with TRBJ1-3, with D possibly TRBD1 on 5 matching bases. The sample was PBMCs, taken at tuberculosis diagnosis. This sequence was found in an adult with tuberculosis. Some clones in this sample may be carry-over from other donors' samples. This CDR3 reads CASSQGAGNTIYF. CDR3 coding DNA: TGTGCCAGCAGCCAAGGGGCTGGAAACACCATATATTTT. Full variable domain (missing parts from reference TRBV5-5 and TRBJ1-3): DAGVTQSPTHLIKTRGQQVTLRCSPISGHKSVSWYQQVLGQGPQFIFQYYEKEERGRGNFPDRFSARQFPNYSSELNVNALLLGDSALYLCASSQGAGNTIYFGEGSWLTVV.